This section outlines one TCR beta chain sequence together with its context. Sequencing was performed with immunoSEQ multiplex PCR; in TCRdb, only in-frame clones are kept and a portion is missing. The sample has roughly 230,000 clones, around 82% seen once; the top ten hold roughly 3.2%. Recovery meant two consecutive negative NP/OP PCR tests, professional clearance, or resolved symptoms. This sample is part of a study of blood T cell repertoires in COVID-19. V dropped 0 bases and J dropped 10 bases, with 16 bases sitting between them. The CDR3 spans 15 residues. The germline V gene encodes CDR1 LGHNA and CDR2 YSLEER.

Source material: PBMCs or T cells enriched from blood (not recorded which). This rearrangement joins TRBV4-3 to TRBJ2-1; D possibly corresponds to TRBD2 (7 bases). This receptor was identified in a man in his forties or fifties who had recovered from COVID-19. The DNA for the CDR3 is TGCGCCAGCAGCCAAGATCGCTGGGGGGGCCTAGAGCAGTTCTTC. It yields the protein CASSQDRWGGLEQFF.